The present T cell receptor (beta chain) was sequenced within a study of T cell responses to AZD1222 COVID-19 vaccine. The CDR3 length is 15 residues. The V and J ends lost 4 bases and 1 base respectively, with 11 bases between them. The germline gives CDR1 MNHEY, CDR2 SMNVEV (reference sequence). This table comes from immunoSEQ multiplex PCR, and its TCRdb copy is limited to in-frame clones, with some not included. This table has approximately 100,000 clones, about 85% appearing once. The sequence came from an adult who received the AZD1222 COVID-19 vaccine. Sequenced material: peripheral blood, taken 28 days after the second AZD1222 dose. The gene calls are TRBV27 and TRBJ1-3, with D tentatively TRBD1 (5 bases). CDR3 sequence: CASSWRGESGNTIYF. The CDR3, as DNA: TGTGCCAGCAGTTGGAGGGGAGAGTCTGGAAACACCATATATTTT.